Sequencing of this T cell receptor (beta chain) was carried out in a study of blood T cell repertoires in COVID-19 (dated by TCRdb to between 2020 and 2021). Regarding the study in general: Samples covering the acute and convalescent phases of COVID-19 were provided by collaborators in the United States, Italy and Spain. Samples came from the ongoing ImmuneRACE study (first 160 participants) plus 1,254 subjects from 6 global collaborators. The repertoires were released in a freely available public database intended as a resource for research on the immune response to SARS-CoV-2. The material from the prospective study consisted of cDNA or gDNA derived from T cells, B-cell-depleted T cells, or PBMCs. The sample metadata nearly always contained a de-identified subject ID, COVID-19 status, age in years and sex. Where available, HLA class I and class II types were obtained from metadata supplied by the sample provider rather than from assay-based typing. The dataset comprised deeply sampled blood TCRbeta repertoires from subjects exposed to, actively infected with, or recovered from COVID-19. Here is what the overall study found, with its caveats: How much clinical and demographic metadata was included differed by source and by participant, and the metadata was provided uncurated.

TCRbeta CDR3 regions were amplified from genomic DNA by means of the immunoSEQ Assay, a bias-controlled multiplex PCR. From the authors' description of their analysis: Nucleated cell counts per sample were estimated from amplification of reference gene primers within the assay. Sequence reads were collapsed and filtered to measure the absolute abundance of every unique TCRbeta CDR3 rearrangement. Productive Simpson clonality was computed per sample as the square root of Simpson's diversity index over productive rearrangements. The table comes from immuneACCESS by way of TCRdb, which keeps in-frame sequences with V and J called. Part of the clones is missing from these tables; in studies checked, under half for an unresolved V gene and the rest for unknown reasons. Clone size and V and J calls were adopted from that table, with D and trimming inferred from the DNA. Counted in this sample were approximately 230,000 clones; more than 75% of them appeared once. Of the sample, 15% to 19% is held by the ten largest clones.

In the prospective study, participants were roughly 18 to 95 years old, resided in approximately 25 geographic areas of the United States, and were enrolled through a virtual design. Cohort assignment in the prospective study relied on participant-reported clinical history from a screening survey and a study questionnaire. Recovered participants in ImmuneRACE Cohort 3 were defined by two consecutive negative NP/OP PCR tests, clearance by a healthcare professional, or resolution of symptoms. Each participant in the prospective study had whole blood, serum and a nasopharyngeal or oropharyngeal swab collected by mobile phlebotomists. Prospective study participants could optionally give additional blood draws and questionnaires over an approximately two-month period. Before DNA extraction, prospective study blood samples were shipped either frozen or at room temperature. V and J are trimmed by 0 bases and 7 bases, and the gene matches miss 8 bases of the junction. Taken from the germline V gene, the CDR1 and CDR2 loops are SGDLS and YYNGEE. The CDR3 runs 16 residues from the cysteine to the phenylalanine. The read is trimmed to its CDR3 DNA, 48 bases read in frame from base 1.

Regarding this clone: The clone's antigen remains unknown. No quality values exist for individual bases; no much larger clone is one base distant.

In this chain, TRBV9 is recombined with TRBJ2-1; 9 central nucleotides agree with TRBD2. This TCR was recovered from a young man who had recovered from COVID-19. The sequenced material came from PBMCs or T cells enriched from blood (not recorded which). For the CDR3, the sequence is CASSVAGGGASNEQFF. The DNA reads as follows: TGTGCCAGCAGCGTAGCAGGCGGGGGGGCCAGTAATGAGCAGTTCTTC.